The T cell receptor beta chain described here comes from a study of OX40 agonist ivuxolimab in advanced cancers. Study-level background: Ivuxolimab is an agonistic anti-OX40 (CD134) antibody, and patients were treated with it.

The CDR3 has 15 residues. Germline CDR1 MNHEY, CDR2 SMNVEV (reference sequence). V was shortened by 3 bases and J by 2 bases, with 11 bases between the two germline ends. Findings of the study overall: The authors did not determine the antigen specificity of the expanded peripheral T cells.

The protocol was immunoSEQ multiplex PCR, while the TCRdb copy is restricted to in-frame clones and leaves out a portion. This sample has some 19,000 clones, with approximately 86% found just once. This clone was picked up a small number of times. The antigen is not known. Blood samples were obtained at baseline, cycle 4 day 1, and cycle 7 day 1. The genes are TRBV27 and TRBJ1-5; D is uncertain. This sequence originates from an adult with an advanced solid tumor such as melanoma, head and neck, liver or kidney cancer. Sequences were derived from CD4+ or CD8+ T cells sorted from blood, sampled in a trial of the OX40 agonist ivuxolimab. The CDR3: CASSLVPPGNQPQHF. CDR3 nucleotides: TGTGCCAGCAGTTTGGTCCCCCCCGGCAATCAGCCCCAGCATTTT.